The sequence of this T cell receptor (beta chain) was determined in a study of blood T cell repertoires in COVID-19 (dated by TCRdb to between 2020 and 2021). The study in broad terms: Collaborator samples came from the United States, Italy and Spain and covered acute and convalescent phases of COVID-19. The prospective study material was composed of cDNA or gDNA derived from T cells, B-cell-depleted T cells, or PBMCs. Subjects who had been exposed to COVID-19, were actively infected with it, or had recovered from it provided the deeply sampled blood TCRbeta repertoires that made up the dataset. The repertoires were made available in a free public database intended to serve as a resource for research on the immune response to SARS-CoV-2. The samples were drawn from two sources: the first 160 participants of the ongoing ImmuneRACE study, and 1,254 subjects contributed by 6 global collaborators. Sample metadata almost always included a de-identified subject ID, COVID-19 status, age in years and sex. Where HLA class I and class II types were available, the types were taken from metadata supplied by the sample provider, not from assay-based typing. General study outcomes and caveats: Clinical and demographic metadata were provided uncurated, with the amount varying by source and participant.

The collaborating institutions used their own protocols to collect whole blood in K2EDTA tubes. Collaborator samples were shipped for TCRbeta analysis as frozen whole blood, isolated PBMCs, or DNA extracted from either sample type. This clone was seen many times. It has no known antigen specificity. Base qualities are not at hand, and no much larger clone is one base apart. Other DNA sequences in this specimen translate into the identical CDR3. CDR1 and CDR2 (LGHDT, YNNKEL) derive from the germline V gene (reference sequence). The CDR3 covers 15 residues, taking in both the cysteine and the phenylalanine. Kept here is only the CDR3 DNA, which spans 45 bases and is read in frame from base 1. The junction shows trimming of 1 base on V and 4 bases on J, and the gene matches do not reach 6 bases of it. TCRbeta CDR3 regions were amplified from genomic DNA by means of the immunoSEQ Assay, a bias-controlled multiplex PCR. As for the original processing: The number of nucleated cells in each sample was estimated by amplification of reference gene primers within the assay. To quantify the absolute abundance of each unique TCRbeta CDR3 rearrangement, sequence reads were collapsed and filtered. Productive Simpson clonality was computed per sample as the square root of Simpson's diversity index over productive rearrangements. Imported from immuneACCESS, the table was reduced by TCRdb to in-frame sequences with V and J called. These copies leave out some clones; in studies compared against another copy, an unresolved V gene accounts for under half, and the cause of the remainder is not known. V and J calls and clone size come straight from that table; D and trimming were deduced from the DNA. The sample table lists about 220,000 clones, roughly four fifths of them with a count of one. Clones ranked in the top ten supply approximately 4.5% of the sample.

The sequencing sample was made of peripheral blood. The sequence derives from an older woman with acute or convalescent COVID-19. Here the chain combines TRBV3-1 (or the pseudogene TRBV3-2) and TRBJ1-2; 7 central nucleotides agree with TRBD1. The CDR3 region has the sequence CASSQGPGQSYGYTF. The DNA sequence is given as TGTGCCAGCAGCCAAGGTCCGGGACAGTCCTATGGCTACACCTTC.